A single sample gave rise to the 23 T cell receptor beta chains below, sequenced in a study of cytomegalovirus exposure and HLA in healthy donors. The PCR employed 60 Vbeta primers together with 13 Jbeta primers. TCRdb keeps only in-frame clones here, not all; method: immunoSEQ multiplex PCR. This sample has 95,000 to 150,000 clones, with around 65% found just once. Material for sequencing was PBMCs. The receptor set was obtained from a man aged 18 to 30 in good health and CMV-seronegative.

DNA of the CDR3: TGTGCCAGCAGCCTAGGGACTAGCGGAGTCACAGATACGCAGTATTTT. It is translated as CASSLGTSGVTDTQYF. This chain uses TRBV7-8 with TRBJ2-3; 11 bases line up with TRBD2. The CDR3 length is 16 residues. Germline-derived CDR1 and CDR2 are SGHVS and FQNEAQ. Trimming removed 5 bases from V and 2 bases from J; junction bases left unmatched: 6.

The CDR3 region has the DNA TGTGCCAGCAGTTTTGAGAAAGGGATAGCGCCCCTCCACTTT. Amino acid sequence: CASSFEKGIAPLHF. V usage is TRBV27 and J usage is TRBJ1-6; D gene ambiguous. Per germline, CDR1 MNHEY and CDR2 SMNVEV (reference sequence). This CDR3 is built from 14 residues. Trimming shortened V by 3 bases and J by 13 bases, and 16 bases separated the two germline ends.

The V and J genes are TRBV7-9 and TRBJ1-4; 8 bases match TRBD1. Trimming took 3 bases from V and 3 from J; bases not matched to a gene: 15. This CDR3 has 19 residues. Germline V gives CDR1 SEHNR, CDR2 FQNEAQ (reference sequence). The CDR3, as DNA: TGTGCCAGCAGCTTTAGAAGGACAGGGATTTTGGGTGCTAATGAAAAACTGTTTTTT. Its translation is CASSFRRTGILGANEKLFF. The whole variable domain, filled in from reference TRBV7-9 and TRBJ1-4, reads DTGVSQNPRHKITKRGQNVTFRCDPISEHNRLYWYRQTLGQGPEFLTYFQNEAQLEKSRLLSDRFSAERPKGSFSTLEIQRTEQGDSAMYLCASSFRRTGILGANEKLFFGSGTQLSVL.

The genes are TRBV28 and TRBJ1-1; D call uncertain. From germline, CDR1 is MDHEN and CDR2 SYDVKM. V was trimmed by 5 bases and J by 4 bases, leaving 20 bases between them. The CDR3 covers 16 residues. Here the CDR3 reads CASSPAGRVLGTEAFF. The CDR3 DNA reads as TGTGCCAGCAGTCCGGCGGGAAGGGTTTTAGGCACTGAAGCTTTCTTT.

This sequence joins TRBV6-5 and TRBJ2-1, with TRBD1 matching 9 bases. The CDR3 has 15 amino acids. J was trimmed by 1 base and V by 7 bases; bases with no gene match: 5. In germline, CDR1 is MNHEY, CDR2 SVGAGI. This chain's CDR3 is CASKNDRGSYNEQFF. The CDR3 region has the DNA TGTGCCAGCAAAAATGACAGGGGGTCCTACAATGAGCAGTTCTTC.

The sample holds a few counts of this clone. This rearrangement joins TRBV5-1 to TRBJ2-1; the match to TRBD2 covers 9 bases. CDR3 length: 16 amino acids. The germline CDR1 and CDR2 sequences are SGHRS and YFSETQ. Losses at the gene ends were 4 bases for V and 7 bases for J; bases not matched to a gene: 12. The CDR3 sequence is CASSRKTSGKGNEQFF. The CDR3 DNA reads TGCGCCAGCAGCCGTAAGACTAGCGGAAAGGGGAATGAGCAGTTCTTC.

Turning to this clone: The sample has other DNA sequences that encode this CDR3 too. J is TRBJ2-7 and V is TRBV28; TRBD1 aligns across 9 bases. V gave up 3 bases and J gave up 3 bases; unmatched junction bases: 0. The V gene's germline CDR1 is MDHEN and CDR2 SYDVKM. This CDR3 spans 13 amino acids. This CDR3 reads CASSLGQGYEQYF. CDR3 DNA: TGTGCCAGCAGTTTGGGACAGGGCTACGAGCAGTACTTC. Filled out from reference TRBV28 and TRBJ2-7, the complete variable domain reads DVKVTQSSRYLVKRTGEKVFLECVQDMDHENMFWYRQDPGLGLRLIYFSYDVKMKEKGDIPEGYSVSREKKERFSLILESASTNQTSMYLCASSLGQGYEQYFGPGTRLTVT.

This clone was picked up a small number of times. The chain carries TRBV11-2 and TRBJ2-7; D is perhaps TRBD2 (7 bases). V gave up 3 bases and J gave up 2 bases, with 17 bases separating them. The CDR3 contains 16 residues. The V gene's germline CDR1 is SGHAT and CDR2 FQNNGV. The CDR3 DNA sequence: TGTGCCAGCAGCTTGGGGGGGCGGCCTTCAACCTACGAGCAGTACTTC. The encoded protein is CASSLGGRPSTYEQYF.

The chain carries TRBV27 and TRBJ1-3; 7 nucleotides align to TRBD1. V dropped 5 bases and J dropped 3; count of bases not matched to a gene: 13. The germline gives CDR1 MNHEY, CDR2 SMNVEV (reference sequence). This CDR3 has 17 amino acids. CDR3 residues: CASSPWTGQPGGNTIYF. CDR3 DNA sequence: TGTGCCAGCAGTCCGTGGACAGGTCAACCGGGTGGAAACACCATATATTTT.

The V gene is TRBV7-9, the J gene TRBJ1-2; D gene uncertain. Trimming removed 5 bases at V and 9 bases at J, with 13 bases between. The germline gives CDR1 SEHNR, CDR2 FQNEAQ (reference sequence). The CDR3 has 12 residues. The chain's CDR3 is CASSQIISSYTF. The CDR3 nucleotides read TGTGCCAGCAGCCAGATCATTTCGAGCTACACCTTC.

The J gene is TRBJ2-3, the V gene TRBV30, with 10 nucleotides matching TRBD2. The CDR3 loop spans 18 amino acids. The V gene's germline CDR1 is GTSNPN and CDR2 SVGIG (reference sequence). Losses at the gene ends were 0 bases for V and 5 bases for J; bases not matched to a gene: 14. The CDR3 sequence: CAWSVPGLAVKGVDTQYF. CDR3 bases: TGTGCCTGGAGTGTACCCGGACTAGCGGTAAAGGGTGTAGATACGCAGTATTTT.

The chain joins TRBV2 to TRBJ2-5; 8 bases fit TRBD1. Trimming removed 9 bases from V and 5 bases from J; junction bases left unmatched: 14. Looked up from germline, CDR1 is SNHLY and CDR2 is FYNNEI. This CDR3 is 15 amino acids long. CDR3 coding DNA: TGTGCCAGGTCTGCCGGACAGGGATCATCGGAGACCCAGTACTTC. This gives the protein CARSAGQGSSETQYF. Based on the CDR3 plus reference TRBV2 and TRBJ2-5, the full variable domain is EPEVTQTPSHQVTQMGQEVILRCVPISNHLYFYWYRQILGQKVEFLVSFYNNEISEKSEIFDDQFSVERPDGSNFTLKIRSTKLEDSAMYFCARSAGQGSSETQYFGPGTRLLVL.

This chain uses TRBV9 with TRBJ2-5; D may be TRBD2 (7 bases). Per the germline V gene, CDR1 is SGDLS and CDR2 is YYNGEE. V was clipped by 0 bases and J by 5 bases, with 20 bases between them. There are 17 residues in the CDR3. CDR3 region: CASSVATGRESWETQYF. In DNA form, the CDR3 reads TGTGCCAGCAGCGTAGCTACAGGGCGGGAGAGCTGGGAGACCCAGTACTTC.

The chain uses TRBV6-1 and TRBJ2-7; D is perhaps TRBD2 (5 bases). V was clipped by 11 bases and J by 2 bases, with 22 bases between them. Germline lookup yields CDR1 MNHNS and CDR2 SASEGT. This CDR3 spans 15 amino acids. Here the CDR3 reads CAAKLDHLTTYEQYF. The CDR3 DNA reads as TGTGCCGCTAAACTAGATCACTTGACGACCTACGAGCAGTACTTC.

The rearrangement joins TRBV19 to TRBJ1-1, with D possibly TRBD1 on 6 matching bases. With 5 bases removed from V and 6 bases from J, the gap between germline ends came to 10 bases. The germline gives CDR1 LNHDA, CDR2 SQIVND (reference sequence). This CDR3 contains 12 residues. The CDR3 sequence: CASSGGSSEAFF. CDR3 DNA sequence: TGTGCCAGTAGTGGGGGCAGCTCTGAAGCTTTCTTT.

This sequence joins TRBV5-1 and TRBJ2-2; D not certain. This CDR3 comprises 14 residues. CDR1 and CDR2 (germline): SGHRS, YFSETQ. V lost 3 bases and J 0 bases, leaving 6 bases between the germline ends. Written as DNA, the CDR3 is TGCGCCAGCAGCTCCGACACGAACACCGGGGAGCTGTTTTTT. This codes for CASSSDTNTGELFF.

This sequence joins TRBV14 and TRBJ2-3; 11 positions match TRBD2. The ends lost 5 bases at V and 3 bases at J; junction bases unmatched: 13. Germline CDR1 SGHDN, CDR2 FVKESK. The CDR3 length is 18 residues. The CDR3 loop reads CASSESSGRALFTDTQYF. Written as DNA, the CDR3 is TGTGCCAGCAGCGAAAGTAGCGGGAGGGCCCTCTTTACAGATACGCAGTATTTT.

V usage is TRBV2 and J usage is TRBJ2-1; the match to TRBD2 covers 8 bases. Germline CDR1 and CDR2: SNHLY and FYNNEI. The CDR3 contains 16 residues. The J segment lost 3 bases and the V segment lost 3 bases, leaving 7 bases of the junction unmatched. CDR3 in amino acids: CASSEGLAGYYNEQFF. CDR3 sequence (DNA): TGTGCCAGCAGTGAGGGTCTAGCGGGTTACTACAATGAGCAGTTCTTC.

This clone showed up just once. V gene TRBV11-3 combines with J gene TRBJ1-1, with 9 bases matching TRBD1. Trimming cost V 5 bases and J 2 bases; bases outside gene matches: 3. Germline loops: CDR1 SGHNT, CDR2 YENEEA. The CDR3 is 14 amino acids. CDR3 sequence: CASSKGQGNTEAFF. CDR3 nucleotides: TGTGCCAGCAGCAAGGGACAGGGAAACACTGAAGCTTTCTTT.

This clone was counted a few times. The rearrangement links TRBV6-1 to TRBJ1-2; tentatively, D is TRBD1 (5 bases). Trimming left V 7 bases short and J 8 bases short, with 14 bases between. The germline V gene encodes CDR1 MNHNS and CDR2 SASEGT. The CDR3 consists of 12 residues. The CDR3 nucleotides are TGTGCCAGCATAGGGCAGGGCTGGGGCTACACCTTC. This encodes CASIGQGWGYTF.

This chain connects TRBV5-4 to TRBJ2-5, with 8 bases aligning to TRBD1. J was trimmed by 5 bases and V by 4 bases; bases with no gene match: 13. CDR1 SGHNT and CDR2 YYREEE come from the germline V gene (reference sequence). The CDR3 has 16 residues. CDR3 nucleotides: TGTGCCAGCAGCCCCATGGTTTCAGGGGGCCGGGAGACCCAGTACTTC. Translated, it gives CASSPMVSGGRETQYF.

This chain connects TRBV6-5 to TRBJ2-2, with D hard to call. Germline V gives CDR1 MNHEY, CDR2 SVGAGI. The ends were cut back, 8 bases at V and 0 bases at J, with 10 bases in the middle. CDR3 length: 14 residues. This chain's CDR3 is CASSKTPNTGELFF. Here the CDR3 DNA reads TGTGCCAGCTCAAAGACACCGAACACCGGGGAGCTGTTTTTT.

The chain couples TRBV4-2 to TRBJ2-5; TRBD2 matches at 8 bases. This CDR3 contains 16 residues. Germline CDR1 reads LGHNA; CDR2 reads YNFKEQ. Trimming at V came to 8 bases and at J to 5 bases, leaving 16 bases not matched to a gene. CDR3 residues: CASGPSGSSGGETQYF. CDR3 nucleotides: TGTGCCAGCGGACCAAGCGGGAGCTCCGGGGGGGAGACCCAGTACTTC.